This entry features one T cell receptor (beta chain) sequence. This sample was included in a study of blood T cells in healthy people across ages. For the second PCR, which ran for 7 to 11 cycles, a sample-barcoded 5' primer and a J-beta primer mix were used. TCRdb redid the calling of the 5' RACE reads with MiXCR, one entry per CDR3 protein. This repertoire shows some 690,000 distinct CDR3 sequences, approximately 22% found once; its top ten account for roughly a fifth. CDR3 size: 14 residues. The germline V gene has CDR1 DFQATT and CDR2 SNEGSKA (reference sequence). The V segment lost 5 bases and the J segment 3 bases; nucleotides outside the gene matches: 7. Those donating, healthy Caucasian individuals from Russia, were aged roughly 6 to 90.

The chain is built from TRBV20-1 and TRBJ1-1, with 9 nucleotides matching TRBD1. Sequencing was done on a sample of blood. The sequence was obtained from a man aged 70-80 years in good health. The CDR3 DNA follows: TGCAGTGCTCCTACGACAGGGGGGTACACTGAAGCTTTCTTT. Translation: CSAPTTGGYTEAFF.